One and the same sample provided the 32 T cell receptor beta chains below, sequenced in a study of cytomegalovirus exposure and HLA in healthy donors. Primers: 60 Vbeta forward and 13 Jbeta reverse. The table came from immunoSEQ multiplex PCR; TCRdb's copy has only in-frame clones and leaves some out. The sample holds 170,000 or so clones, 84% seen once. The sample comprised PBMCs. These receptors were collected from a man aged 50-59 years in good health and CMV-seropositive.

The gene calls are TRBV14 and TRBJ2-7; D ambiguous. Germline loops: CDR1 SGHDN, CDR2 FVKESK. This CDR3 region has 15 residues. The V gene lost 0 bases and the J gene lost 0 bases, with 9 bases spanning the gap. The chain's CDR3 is CASSQELLSSYEQYF. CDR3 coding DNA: TGTGCCAGCAGCCAAGAACTACTGAGCTCCTACGAGCAGTACTTC.

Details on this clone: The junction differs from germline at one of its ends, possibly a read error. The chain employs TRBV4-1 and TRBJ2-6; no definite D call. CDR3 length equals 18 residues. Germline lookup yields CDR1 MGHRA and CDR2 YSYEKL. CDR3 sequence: CASSQEGSHPSGANVLTF. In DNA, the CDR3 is TGCGCCAGCAGCCAAGAGGGCTCCCATCCCTCTGGCGCCAACGTCCTGACTTTC.

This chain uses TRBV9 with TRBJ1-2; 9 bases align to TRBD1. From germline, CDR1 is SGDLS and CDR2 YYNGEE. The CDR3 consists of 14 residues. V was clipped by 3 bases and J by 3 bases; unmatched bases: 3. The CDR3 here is CASSEDRGYYGYTF. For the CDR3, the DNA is TGTGCCAGCAGCGAGGACAGGGGATACTATGGCTACACCTTC.

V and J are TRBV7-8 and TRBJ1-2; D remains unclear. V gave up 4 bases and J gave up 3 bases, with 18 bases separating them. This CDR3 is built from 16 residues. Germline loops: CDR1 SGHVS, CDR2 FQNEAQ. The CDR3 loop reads CASSSRGRTRYYGYTF. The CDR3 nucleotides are TGTGCCAGCAGCTCCCGAGGAAGAACGCGATACTATGGCTACACCTTC.

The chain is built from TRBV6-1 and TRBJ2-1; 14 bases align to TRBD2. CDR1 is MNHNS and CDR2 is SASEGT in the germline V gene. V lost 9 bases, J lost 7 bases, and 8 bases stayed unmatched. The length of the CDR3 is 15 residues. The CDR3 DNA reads TGTGCCAGTTTACCCGGGACTAGCGGGAGAAATGAGCAGTTCTTC. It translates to CASLPGTSGRNEQFF.

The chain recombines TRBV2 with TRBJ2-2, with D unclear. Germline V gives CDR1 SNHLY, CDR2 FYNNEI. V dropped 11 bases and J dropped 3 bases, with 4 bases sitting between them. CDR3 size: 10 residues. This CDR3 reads CAQYTGELFF. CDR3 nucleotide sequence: TGTGCCCAATACACCGGGGAGCTGTTTTTT.

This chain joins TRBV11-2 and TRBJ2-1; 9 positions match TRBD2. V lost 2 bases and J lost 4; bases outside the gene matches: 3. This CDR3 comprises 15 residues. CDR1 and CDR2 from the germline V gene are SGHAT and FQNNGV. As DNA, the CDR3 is TGTGCCAGCAGCTTAACGCGGGGGGGGTACAATGAGCAGTTCTTC. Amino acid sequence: CASSLTRGGYNEQFF.

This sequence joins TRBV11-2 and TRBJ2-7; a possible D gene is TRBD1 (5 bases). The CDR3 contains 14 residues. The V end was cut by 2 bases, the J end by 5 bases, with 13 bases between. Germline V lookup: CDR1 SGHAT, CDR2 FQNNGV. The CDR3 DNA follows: TGTGCCAGCAGCTTACCCCAGGGTCGACACGAGCAGTACTTC. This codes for CASSLPQGRHEQYF.

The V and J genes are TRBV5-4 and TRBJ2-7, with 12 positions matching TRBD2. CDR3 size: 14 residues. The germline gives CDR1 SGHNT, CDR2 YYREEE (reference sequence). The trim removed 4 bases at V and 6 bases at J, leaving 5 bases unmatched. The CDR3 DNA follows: TGTGCCAGCAGCCTACAGGGACTAGCGGGCGAGCAGTACTTC. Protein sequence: CASSLQGLAGEQYF.

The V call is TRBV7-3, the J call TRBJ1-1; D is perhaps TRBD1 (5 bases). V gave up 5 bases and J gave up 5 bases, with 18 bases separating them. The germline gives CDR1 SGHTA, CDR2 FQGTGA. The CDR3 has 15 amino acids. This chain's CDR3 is CASSPSGHGGTEAFF. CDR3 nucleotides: TGTGCCAGCAGCCCCTCAGGGCACGGGGGGACTGAAGCTTTCTTT. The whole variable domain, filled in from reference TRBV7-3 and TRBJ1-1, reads GAGVSQTPSNKVTEKGKYVELRCDPISGHTALYWYRQSLGQGPEFLIYFQGTGAADDSGLPNDRFFAVRPEGSVSTLKIQRTERGDSAVYLCASSPSGHGGTEAFFGQGTRLTVV.

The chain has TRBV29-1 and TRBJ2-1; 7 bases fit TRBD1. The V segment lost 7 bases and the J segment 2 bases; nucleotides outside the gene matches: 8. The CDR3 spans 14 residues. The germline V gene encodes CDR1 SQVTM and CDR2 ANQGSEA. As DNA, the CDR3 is TGCAGCGCCGAGGACAGGCTTGCCTACAATGAGCAGTTCTTC. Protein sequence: CSAEDRLAYNEQFF.

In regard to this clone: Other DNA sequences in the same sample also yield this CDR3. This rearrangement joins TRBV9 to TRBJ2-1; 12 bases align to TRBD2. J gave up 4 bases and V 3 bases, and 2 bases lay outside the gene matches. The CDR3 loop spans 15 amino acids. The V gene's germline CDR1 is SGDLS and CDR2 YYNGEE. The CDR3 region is CASSAGLAGYNEQFF. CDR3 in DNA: TGTGCCAGCAGCGCGGGACTAGCGGGTTACAATGAGCAGTTCTTC.

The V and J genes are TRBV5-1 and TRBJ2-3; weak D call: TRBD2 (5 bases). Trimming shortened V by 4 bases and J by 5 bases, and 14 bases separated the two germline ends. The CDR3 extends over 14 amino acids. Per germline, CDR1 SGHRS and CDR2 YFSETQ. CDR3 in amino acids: CASSPWTGGDTQYF. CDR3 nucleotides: TGCGCCAGCAGCCCTTGGACTGGAGGAGATACGCAGTATTTT.

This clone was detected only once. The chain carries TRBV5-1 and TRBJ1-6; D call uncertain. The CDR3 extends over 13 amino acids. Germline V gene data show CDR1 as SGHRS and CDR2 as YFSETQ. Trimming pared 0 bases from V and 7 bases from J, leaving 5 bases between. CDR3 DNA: TGCGCCAGCAGCTTGGTCCCGAATTCACCCCTCCACTTT. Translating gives CASSLVPNSPLHF. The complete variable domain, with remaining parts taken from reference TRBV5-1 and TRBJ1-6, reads KAGVTQTPRYLIKTRGQQVTLSCSPISGHRSVSWYQQTPGQGLQFLFEYFSETQRNKGNFPGRFSGRQFSNSRSEMNVSTLELGDSALYLCASSLVPNSPLHFGNGTRLTVT.

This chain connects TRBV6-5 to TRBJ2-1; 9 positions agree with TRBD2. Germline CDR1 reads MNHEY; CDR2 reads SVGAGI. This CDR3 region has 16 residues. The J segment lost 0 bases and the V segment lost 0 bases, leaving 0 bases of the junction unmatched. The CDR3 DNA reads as TGTGCCAGCAGTTACTCAGCGGGAGGCTCCTACAATGAGCAGTTCTTC. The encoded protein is CASSYSAGGSYNEQFF.

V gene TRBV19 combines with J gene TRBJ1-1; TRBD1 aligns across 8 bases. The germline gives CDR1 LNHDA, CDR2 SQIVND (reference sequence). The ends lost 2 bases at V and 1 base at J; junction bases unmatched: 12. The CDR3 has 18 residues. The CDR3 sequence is CASSIFLDRGKGNTEAFF. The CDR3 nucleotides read TGTGCCAGTAGTATATTTCTTGACAGGGGTAAAGGGAACACTGAAGCTTTCTTT.

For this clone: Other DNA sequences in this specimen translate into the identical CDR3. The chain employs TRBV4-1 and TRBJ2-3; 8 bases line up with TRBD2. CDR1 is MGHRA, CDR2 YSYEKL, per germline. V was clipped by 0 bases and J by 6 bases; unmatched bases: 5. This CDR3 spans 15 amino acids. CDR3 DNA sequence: TGCGCCAGCAGCCAAGAGGGGACTAGAAGGGATACGCAGTATTTT. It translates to CASSQEGTRRDTQYF.

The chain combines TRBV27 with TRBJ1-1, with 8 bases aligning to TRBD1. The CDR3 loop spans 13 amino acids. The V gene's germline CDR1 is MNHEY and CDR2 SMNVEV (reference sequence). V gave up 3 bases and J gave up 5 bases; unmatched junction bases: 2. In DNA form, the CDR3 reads TGTGCCAGCAGTTTGTACAGGGGGACTGAAGCTTTCTTT. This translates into CASSLYRGTEAFF.

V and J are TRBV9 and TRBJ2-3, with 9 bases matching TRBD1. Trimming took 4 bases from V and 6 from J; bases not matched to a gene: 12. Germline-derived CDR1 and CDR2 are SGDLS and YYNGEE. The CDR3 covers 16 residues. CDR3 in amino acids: CASSREGDRAGDTQYF. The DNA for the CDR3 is TGTGCCAGCAGCAGAGAAGGGGACAGGGCGGGCGATACGCAGTATTTT.

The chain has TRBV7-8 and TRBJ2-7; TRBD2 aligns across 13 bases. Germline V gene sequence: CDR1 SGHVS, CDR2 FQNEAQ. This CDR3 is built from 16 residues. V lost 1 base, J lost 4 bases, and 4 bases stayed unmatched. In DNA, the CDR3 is TGTGCCAGCAGCTTAGGGGGACTAGCGGGGATTTACGAGCAGTACTTC. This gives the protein CASSLGGLAGIYEQYF.

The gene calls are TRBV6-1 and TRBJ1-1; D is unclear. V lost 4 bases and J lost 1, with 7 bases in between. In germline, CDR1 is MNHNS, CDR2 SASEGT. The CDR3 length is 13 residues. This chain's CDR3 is CASSGARNTEAFF. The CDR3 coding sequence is TGTGCCAGCAGTGGGGCAAGGAACACTGAAGCTTTCTTT.

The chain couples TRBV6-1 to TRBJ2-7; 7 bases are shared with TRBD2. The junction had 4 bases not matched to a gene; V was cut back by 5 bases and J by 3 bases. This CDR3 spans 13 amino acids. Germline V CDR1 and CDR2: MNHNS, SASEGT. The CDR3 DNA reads TGTGCCAGCAGTCCCGGGACTAACTACGAGCAGTACGTC. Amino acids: CASSPGTNYEQYV.

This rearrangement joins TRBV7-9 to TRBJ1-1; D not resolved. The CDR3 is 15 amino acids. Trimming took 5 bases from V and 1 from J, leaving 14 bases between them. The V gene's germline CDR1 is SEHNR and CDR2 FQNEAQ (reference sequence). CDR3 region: CASSRGALTNTEAFF. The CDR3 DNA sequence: TGTGCCAGCAGCCGCGGAGCTCTAACGAACACTGAAGCTTTCTTT.

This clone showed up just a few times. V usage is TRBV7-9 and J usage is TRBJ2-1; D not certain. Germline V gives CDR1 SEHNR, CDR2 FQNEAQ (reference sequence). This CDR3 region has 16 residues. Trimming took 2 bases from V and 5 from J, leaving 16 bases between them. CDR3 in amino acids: CASSLFGSVRHNEQFF. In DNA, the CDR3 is TGTGCCAGCAGCTTATTTGGCAGCGTCCGGCACAATGAGCAGTTCTTC.

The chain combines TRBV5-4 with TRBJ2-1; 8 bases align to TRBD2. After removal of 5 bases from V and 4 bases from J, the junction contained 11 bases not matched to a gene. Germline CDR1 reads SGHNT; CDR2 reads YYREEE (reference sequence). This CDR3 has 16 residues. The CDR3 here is CASSPGGVAGYNEQFF. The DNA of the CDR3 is TGTGCCAGCAGTCCCGGGGGGGTAGCGGGATACAATGAGCAGTTCTTC.

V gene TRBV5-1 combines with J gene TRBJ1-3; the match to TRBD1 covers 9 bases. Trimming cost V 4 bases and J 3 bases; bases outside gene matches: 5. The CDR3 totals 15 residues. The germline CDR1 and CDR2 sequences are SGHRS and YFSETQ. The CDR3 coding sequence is TGCGCCAGCAGCCGAGGGACAGGGCTTGGAAACACCATATATTTT. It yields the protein CASSRGTGLGNTIYF. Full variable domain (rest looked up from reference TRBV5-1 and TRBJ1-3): KAGVTQTPRYLIKTRGQQVTLSCSPISGHRSVSWYQQTPGQGLQFLFEYFSETQRNKGNFPGRFSGRQFSNSRSEMNVSTLELGDSALYLCASSRGTGLGNTIYFGEGSWLTVV.

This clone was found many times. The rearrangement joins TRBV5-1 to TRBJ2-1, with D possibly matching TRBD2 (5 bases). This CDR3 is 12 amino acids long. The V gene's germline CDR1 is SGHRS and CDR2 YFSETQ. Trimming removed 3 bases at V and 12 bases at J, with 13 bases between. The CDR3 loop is CASSSAGEGQFF. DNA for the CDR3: TGCGCCAGCAGCTCCGCGGGTGAAGGGCAGTTCTTC.

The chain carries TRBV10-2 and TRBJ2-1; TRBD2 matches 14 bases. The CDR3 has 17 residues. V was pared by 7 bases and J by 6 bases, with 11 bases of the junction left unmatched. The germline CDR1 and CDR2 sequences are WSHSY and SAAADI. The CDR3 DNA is TGCGCCAGCACAGGACTAGCGGGGGGAGCAGGGGGCAATGAGCAGTTCTTC. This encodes CASTGLAGGAGGNEQFF.

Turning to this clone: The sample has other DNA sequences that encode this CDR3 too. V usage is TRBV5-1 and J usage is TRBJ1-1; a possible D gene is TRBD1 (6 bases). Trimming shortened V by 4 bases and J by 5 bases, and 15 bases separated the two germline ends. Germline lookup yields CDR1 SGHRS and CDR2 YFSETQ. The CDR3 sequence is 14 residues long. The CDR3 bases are TGCGCCAGCAGCGCCTTACAGGGATCAACTGAAGCTTTCTTT. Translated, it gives CASSALQGSTEAFF.

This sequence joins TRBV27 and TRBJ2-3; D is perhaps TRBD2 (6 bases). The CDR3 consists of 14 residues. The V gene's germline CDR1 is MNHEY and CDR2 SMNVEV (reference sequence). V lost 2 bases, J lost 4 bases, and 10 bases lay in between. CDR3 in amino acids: CASSLGLAADTQYF. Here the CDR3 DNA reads TGTGCCAGCAGTTTAGGGTTAGCGGCAGATACGCAGTATTTT.

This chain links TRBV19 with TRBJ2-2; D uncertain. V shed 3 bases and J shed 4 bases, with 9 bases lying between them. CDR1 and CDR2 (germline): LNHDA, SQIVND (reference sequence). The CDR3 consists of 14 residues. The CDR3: CASSMWAGTGELFF. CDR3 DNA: TGTGCCAGTAGTATGTGGGCTGGCACCGGGGAGCTGTTTTTT.

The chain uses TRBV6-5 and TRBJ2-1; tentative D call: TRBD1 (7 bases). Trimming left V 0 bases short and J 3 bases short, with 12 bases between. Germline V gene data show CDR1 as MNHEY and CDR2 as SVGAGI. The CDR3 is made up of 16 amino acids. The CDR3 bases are TGTGCCAGCAGTTACTCGGAGGGGGCGTTCTACAATGAGCAGTTCTTC. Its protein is CASSYSEGAFYNEQFF.